Below are 6 T cell receptor beta chains sequenced from a single sample in a study of blood T cell repertoires in COVID-19. Generated by immunoSEQ multiplex PCR, the TCRdb table keeps only in-frame clones and is missing some. This table has about 190,000 clones, 70% to 90% appearing once. The sample was peripheral blood. The receptors shown here come from a woman between 40 and 55 years old who had recovered from COVID-19.

The chain recombines TRBV29-1 with TRBJ1-1; D remains ambiguous. The CDR3 extends over 15 amino acids. Germline CDR1 reads SQVTM; CDR2 reads ANQGSEA. V was shortened by 0 bases and J by 6 bases, with 17 bases between the two germline ends. This chain's CDR3 is CSVEDYWPVGAEAFF. CDR3 DNA sequence: TGCAGCGTTGAAGATTATTGGCCGGTGGGCGCTGAAGCTTTCTTT.

This clone was detected many times. The chain couples TRBV27 to TRBJ2-2, with D possibly TRBD2 on 5 matching bases. Germline V CDR1 and CDR2: MNHEY, SMNVEV (reference sequence). Trimming left V 7 bases short and J 6 bases short, with 15 bases between. The CDR3 is 14 amino acids. In DNA, the CDR3 is TGTGCCAGCATGGGAGCTGTCCAGGCCGGGGAGCTGTTTTTT. Amino acid sequence: CASMGAVQAGELFF.

The rearrangement joins TRBV9 to TRBJ2-1; 9 positions match TRBD1. The V segment lost 1 base and the J segment 9 bases; nucleotides outside the gene matches: 2. This CDR3 contains 13 residues. Germline-derived CDR1 and CDR2 are SGDLS and YYNGEE. This CDR3 reads CASSVTGGIEQFF. The CDR3 coding sequence is TGTGCCAGCAGCGTAACAGGGGGCATTGAGCAGTTCTTC.

The chain couples TRBV7-9 to TRBJ1-5, with a possible D match to TRBD1 (5 bases). V was shortened by 5 bases and J by 3 bases, with 8 bases between the two germline ends. Germline values: CDR1 SEHNR, CDR2 FQNEAQ (reference sequence). The CDR3 is 13 amino acids. As DNA, the CDR3 is TGTGCCAGCAGCCTCAGGGACAATCAGCCCCAGCATTTT. Translation: CASSLRDNQPQHF.

The gene calls are TRBV6-6 and TRBJ2-1; D is possibly TRBD2 (6 bases). Germline CDR1 and CDR2: MNHNY and SVGAGI (reference sequence). This CDR3 has 14 amino acids. Deletions cut 5 bases from V and 6 bases from J, with 14 bases between. CDR3 DNA: TGTGCCAGCAGTCCCCCCGGGAGCCGCAATGAGCAGTTCTTC. Its protein is CASSPPGSRNEQFF.

Turning to this clone: An end of the junction differs from the germline gene, which may be a read error. The J gene is TRBJ2-7, the V gene TRBV28; 9 bases are a match to TRBD1. The CDR3 has 13 amino acids. The V gene's germline CDR1 is MDHEN and CDR2 SYDVKM. For the CDR3, the DNA is TGTGCCAGCAGTTGGGGGAGAGACAGGGGGAACCACTTC. This sequence encodes CASSWGRDRGNHF.